The 27 T cell receptor beta chains below all came from one sample that was sequenced in a study of OX40 agonist ivuxolimab in advanced cancers. The assay was immunoSEQ multiplex PCR, and TCRdb's table has in-frame clones only and misses some. The table includes some 18,000 clones, around four fifths detected once. Sequences were derived from CD4+ or CD8+ T cells sorted from blood, sampled in a trial of the OX40 agonist ivuxolimab. These receptors were collected from an adult with an advanced solid tumor such as melanoma, head and neck, liver or kidney cancer.

The V gene is TRBV15, the J gene TRBJ1-5; D gene ambiguous. The CDR3 contains 14 residues. Looked up from germline, CDR1 is LNHNV and CDR2 is YYDKDF (reference sequence). The V gene lost 8 bases and the J gene lost 2 bases, with 13 bases spanning the gap. The CDR3 DNA is TGTGCCACCCAAATGTTTGCCGGCAATCAGCCCCAGCATTTT. Amino acids: CATQMFAGNQPQHF.

The chain uses TRBV9 and TRBJ2-7; D uncertain. From germline, CDR1 is SGDLS and CDR2 YYNGEE. V lost 3 bases to trimming and J lost 0 bases, with 10 bases between them. The CDR3 contains 14 residues. The CDR3 reads CASSGEPSSYEQYF. For the CDR3, the DNA is TGTGCCAGCAGCGGAGAACCCTCCTCCTACGAGCAGTACTTC. Complete variable domain (other parts from reference TRBV9 and TRBJ2-7): DSGVTQTPKHLITATGQRVTLRCSPRSGDLSVYWYQQSLDQGLQFLIQYYNGEERAKGNILERFSAQQFPDLHSELNLSSLELGDSALYFCASSGEPSSYEQYFGPGTRLTVT.

CDR3 in amino acids: CASSQKSGTSGSFGEQYF. CDR3 coding DNA: TGCGCCAGCAGCCAAAAAAGCGGGACTAGCGGGAGTTTCGGCGAGCAGTACTTC. The chain employs TRBV4-1 and TRBJ2-7; 14 bases line up with TRBD2. V lost 2 bases and J lost 6; bases outside the gene matches: 12. Germline V gene sequence: CDR1 MGHRA, CDR2 YSYEKL. The CDR3 has 18 amino acids.

V is TRBV27 and J is TRBJ2-3; D ambiguous. Germline CDR1 and CDR2: MNHEY and SMNVEV (reference sequence). There are 15 residues in the CDR3. The V gene lost 7 bases and the J gene lost 2 bases, with 16 bases spanning the gap. The CDR3 loop is CASNYLRESTDTQYF. For the CDR3, the DNA is TGTGCCAGCAATTACCTTAGGGAATCCACAGATACGCAGTATTTT.

The chain joins TRBV11-2 to TRBJ1-5, with D unclear. The CDR3 is 13 residues long. Germline CDR1 and CDR2: SGHAT and FQNNGV. Trimming stripped 0 bases from V and 5 bases from J, with 5 bases between. CDR3 DNA: TGTGCCAGCAGCTTAGATTCTGATCAGCCCCAGCATTTT. Residues: CASSLDSDQPQHF.

This sequence joins TRBV28 and TRBJ2-7; TRBD1 agrees at 8 bases. V shed 6 bases and J 2 bases; nucleotides not matched to a gene: 6. This CDR3 has 14 amino acids. Germline CDR1 and CDR2: MDHEN and SYDVKM. CDR3 nucleotides: TGTGCCAGCAGCCGGACAGGGTCTACCTACGAGCAGTACTTC. It translates to CASSRTGSTYEQYF.

V gene TRBV10-3 combines with J gene TRBJ1-1; the D is unclear. The CDR3 has 14 residues. Germline loops: CDR1 ENHRY, CDR2 SYGVKD. V was trimmed by 1 base and J by 6 bases, leaving 12 bases between them. DNA of the CDR3: TGTGCCATCAGTGAGTGGCTCTGGGAGCCTGAAGCTTTCTTT. Its translation: CAISEWLWEPEAFF.

This clone showed up just a few times. This sequence joins TRBV11-2 and TRBJ2-1; 10 bases fit TRBD2. V lost 3 bases to trimming and J lost 2 bases; unmatched junction nucleotides: 1. The CDR3 has 15 amino acids. Germline lookup yields CDR1 SGHAT and CDR2 FQNNGV. CDR3: CASSFSGRPYNEQFF. CDR3 in DNA: TGTGCCAGCAGCTTTAGCGGGAGGCCCTACAATGAGCAGTTCTTC.

V and J are TRBV7-9 and TRBJ2-5; no firm D call. The CDR3 totals 11 residues. V was trimmed by 2 bases and J by 7 bases, leaving 5 bases between them. CDR1 is SEHNR and CDR2 is FQNEAQ in the germline V gene (reference sequence). The CDR3 DNA reads TGTGCCAGCAGCTTATCGGGGACCCAGTACTTC. Encoded protein: CASSLSGTQYF.

The chain employs TRBV14 and TRBJ2-7; 14 bases line up with TRBD2. This CDR3 is 17 amino acids long. CDR1 SGHDN and CDR2 FVKESK come from the germline V gene. J was trimmed by 3 bases and V by 4 bases; bases with no gene match: 8. CDR3 in amino acids: CASSRGTSGSIGYEQYF. CDR3 in DNA: TGTGCCAGCAGCCGGGGGACTAGCGGGAGTATTGGCTACGAGCAGTACTTC.

The rearrangement uses TRBV4-1 and TRBJ1-5, with D hard to call. CDR1 is MGHRA, CDR2 YSYEKL, per germline. The CDR3 contains 14 residues. V lost 4 bases, J lost 0 bases, and 7 bases lay in between. Here the CDR3 reads CASSLPDSNQPQHF. The DNA of the CDR3 is TGCGCCAGCAGCCTCCCCGATAGCAATCAGCCCCAGCATTTT.

The chain has TRBV7-9 and TRBJ2-3; a weak D match, TRBD1 (5 bases). V was clipped by 5 bases and J by 3 bases, with 15 bases between them. Germline V lookup: CDR1 SEHNR, CDR2 FQNEAQ (reference sequence). CDR3 length: 15 amino acids. The CDR3 nucleotides are TGTGCCAGCAGCACCCTAGGGGTTGGGACAGATACGCAGTATTTT. Amino acids: CASSTLGVGTDTQYF.

This chain joins TRBV7-6 and TRBJ2-2; D may be TRBD2 (5 bases). The germline V and J ends were trimmed by 1 base and 2 bases, with 14 bases remaining between them. Germline CDR1 is SGHVS and CDR2 is FNYEAQ. CDR3 length: 17 residues. CDR3 bases: TGTGCCAGCAGCTTAGTTTTAAGCGGAGTTAACACCGGGGAGCTGTTTTTT. It specifies CASSLVLSGVNTGELFF.

The chain links TRBV11-2 to TRBJ2-7; weak D call: TRBD2 (6 bases). This CDR3 is 16 amino acids long. Germline-derived CDR1 and CDR2 are SGHAT and FQNNGV. Trimming took off 0 bases at V and 3 bases at J, with 15 bases between the two ends. CDR3 protein: CASSLDSTSGFYEQYF. CDR3 DNA: TGTGCCAGCAGCTTAGATTCGACGAGCGGGTTCTACGAGCAGTACTTC.

The V gene is TRBV28, the J gene TRBJ2-4; D perhaps matches TRBD2 (6 bases). CDR1 and CDR2 (germline): MDHEN, SYDVKM. V was trimmed by 5 bases and J by 4 bases, leaving 18 bases between them. The CDR3 sequence is 16 residues long. The CDR3 sequence is CASSPPPRDRKNIQYF. The CDR3 bases are TGTGCCAGCAGTCCGCCCCCGCGGGATAGGAAAAACATTCAGTACTTC.

The CDR3 protein is CASSLTGSQPQHF. CDR3 coding DNA: TGTGCCAGCAGCTTAACCGGGAGTCAGCCCCAGCATTTT. The J gene is TRBJ1-5, the V gene TRBV11-2; D is uncertain. This CDR3 has 13 amino acids. Per germline, CDR1 SGHAT and CDR2 FQNNGV. V lost 2 bases and J lost 6, with 8 bases in between.

CDR3 region: CASSEAPSSPPDTQYF. The CDR3 nucleotides read TGTGCCAGCAGTGAAGCGCCCAGTTCCCCTCCAGATACGCAGTATTTT. The rearrangement uses TRBV2 and TRBJ2-3; D unresolved. The ends were cut back, 0 bases at V and 4 bases at J, with 14 bases in the middle. The CDR3 totals 16 residues. The V gene's germline CDR1 is SNHLY and CDR2 FYNNEI.

V gene TRBV6-1 combines with J gene TRBJ2-7; 8 nucleotides agree with TRBD2. The V and J ends lost 3 bases and 0 bases, in that order; junction bases with no gene match: 7. Germline CDR1 and CDR2: MNHNS and SASEGT. The CDR3 length is 16 residues. CDR3 in amino acids: CASSEGLVRSSYEQYF. CDR3 sequence (DNA): TGTGCCAGCAGTGAGGGACTAGTTCGGAGCTCCTACGAGCAGTACTTC.

The chain has TRBV25-1 and TRBJ1-1, with unresolved D. The CDR3 sequence is 13 residues long. The V and J ends lost 1 base and 2 bases respectively, with 5 bases between them. CDR1 is MGHDK and CDR2 is SYGVNS in the germline V gene. The CDR3: CASSELGNTEAFF. The DNA for the CDR3 is TGTGCCAGCAGTGAATTGGGAAACACTGAAGCTTTCTTT.

The CDR3 region has the DNA TGCGCCAGCAGTGAGAGGGGGGGGCACGAGCAGTACTTC. Its translation is CASSERGGHEQYF. The chain has TRBV10-1 and TRBJ2-7; TRBD2 might be the D (7 bases). The CDR3 contains 13 residues. CDR1 and CDR2 (germline): WNHNN, SYGVQD (reference sequence). Trimming took 2 bases from V and 5 from J, leaving 10 bases between them.

This rearrangement joins TRBV16 to TRBJ2-1; tentatively, D is TRBD2 (5 bases). CDR1 is KGHSY and CDR2 is FQNENV in the germline V gene. The CDR3 extends over 13 amino acids. Trimming took 2 bases from V and 8 from J, leaving 10 bases between them. The DNA for the CDR3 is TGTGCCAGCAGCCAACCAACTAGGTATGAGCAGTTCTTC. Translation: CASSQPTRYEQFF.

The V and J genes are TRBV5-1 and TRBJ1-1; D is unclear. V lost 4 bases to trimming and J lost 4 bases, with 11 bases between them. Germline CDR1 is SGHRS and CDR2 is YFSETQ. This CDR3 region has 13 residues. CDR3 loop: CASSPSPSTEAFF. CDR3 nucleotides: TGCGCCAGCAGCCCTTCCCCGAGCACTGAAGCTTTCTTT.

This sequence joins TRBV5-1 and TRBJ2-5; D not resolved. Germline CDR1 SGHRS, CDR2 YFSETQ. V shed 0 bases and J shed 1 base, with 10 bases lying between them. CDR3 length: 15 amino acids. The CDR3 here is CASSLVGEPQETQYF. In nucleotides, the CDR3 is TGCGCCAGCAGCTTGGTCGGAGAGCCCCAAGAGACCCAGTACTTC.

This chain links TRBV4-1 with TRBJ2-5, with a weak D call TRBD1 (5 bases). V was clipped by 0 bases and J by 5 bases, with 13 bases between them. The CDR3 consists of 15 residues. Germline CDR1 reads MGHRA; CDR2 reads YSYEKL. This CDR3 is CASSQEVRVWETQYF. CDR3 bases: TGCGCCAGCAGCCAAGAAGTCAGGGTCTGGGAGACCCAGTACTTC.

V usage is TRBV28 and J usage is TRBJ1-2; TRBD1 aligns across 9 bases. The CDR3 consists of 13 residues. Trimming removed 10 bases from V and 8 bases from J; junction bases left unmatched: 11. Per germline, CDR1 MDHEN and CDR2 SYDVKM. The CDR3 DNA reads TGTGCCATTTTCCGTGGGACAGGGTACGGCTACACCTTC. Its translation is CAIFRGTGYGYTF.

This clone has just one count. The V and J genes are TRBV7-9 and TRBJ2-7; D is unresolved. The CDR3 runs 11 residues. V lost 5 bases and J lost 2, with 4 bases in between. Germline V gene sequence: CDR1 SEHNR, CDR2 FQNEAQ (reference sequence). The CDR3 spells CASSKTYEQYF. CDR3 DNA sequence: TGTGCCAGCAGCAAAACCTACGAGCAGTACTTC.

This clone was detected a few times. The V and J genes are TRBV27 and TRBJ2-7; D perhaps matches TRBD2 (5 bases). The ends were cut back, 3 bases at V and 7 bases at J, with 16 bases in the middle. Germline V CDR1 and CDR2: MNHEY, SMNVEV (reference sequence). CDR3 length: 14 residues. The DNA of the CDR3 is TGTGCCAGCAGTTTTAGCGAACGTGCTGTAGAGCAGTACTTC. Translated, it gives CASSFSERAVEQYF.